This T cell receptor beta chain was identified during a study of a mutant IDH1 vaccine in newly diagnosed glioma. Clones were sequenced by immunoSEQ multiplex PCR, and TCRdb holds only the in-frame ones, with some missing. This table holds some 40,000 clones, about 75% found once. Stated time point: week 47, end of study. All doses held 300 ug of mutant IDH1 20-mer peptide, with topical imiquimod. In the case of this clone: Its antigen is still unknown.

The length of the CDR3 is 13 residues. CDR1 is SGHTA and CDR2 is FQGNSA in the germline V gene. V dropped 5 bases and J dropped 5 bases, with 10 bases sitting between them. This chain joins TRBV7-2 and TRBJ1-5, with unresolved D. The material sequenced was PBMCs, taken from a glioma patient whose treatment included an IDH1 peptide vaccine. The clonotype originates from a man aged 40-49 years with glioma. In nucleotides, the CDR3 is TGTGCCAGCAGCGCCCGGACTGATCAGCCCCAGCATTTT. This gives the protein CASSARTDQPQHF.